This T cell receptor beta chain stems from a study of PD-1 blockade in classical Hodgkin lymphoma. Study observations and caveats: Compared with healthy donors, newly diagnosed patients reportedly showed lower baseline TCR diversity. CD4+ TCR diversity climbed significantly by C4D1, unlike CD8+ TCR diversity.

Of note for this clone: Antigen: not known.

Unmatched junction bases numbered 6, after V lost 6 bases and J lost 4 bases. Per germline, CDR1 MDHEN and CDR2 SYDVKM. This CDR3 is 14 amino acids long. Every patient had relapsed following autologous stem cell transplantation, and cohorts differed in brentuximab vedotin exposure. Each best response was a complete response, a partial response or progressive disease. The assay was immunoSEQ multiplex PCR, and TCRdb's table has in-frame clones only and misses some. This table has some 20,000 clones, about four fifths appearing once. This sequence originates from a human donor with classical Hodgkin lymphoma. V usage is TRBV28 and J usage is TRBJ2-1; 7 bases match TRBD1. The source material was peripheral blood mononuclear cells (PBMCs), sampled at baseline. CDR3 region: CASRGHRGYNEQFF. The CDR3 nucleotides read TGTGCCAGCAGAGGACACAGGGGATACAATGAGCAGTTCTTC.